These 17 T cell receptor beta chains share one sample of origin, sequenced in a study of T cell responses to AZD1222 COVID-19 vaccine. The repertoire was sequenced with immunoSEQ multiplex PCR; TCRdb's copy has only in-frame clones and lacks some. The table has 130,000 or so clones, 75% to 95% seen once; the top ten hold 1.5% to 2%. The material was peripheral blood, obtained 28 days after the second AZD1222 dose. These receptors all come from an adult who received the AZD1222 COVID-19 vaccine.

The chain joins TRBV4-2 to TRBJ2-7; 8 bases are a match to TRBD2. CDR3 length equals 15 residues. The J segment lost 2 bases and the V segment lost 3 bases, leaving 6 bases of the junction unmatched. Germline CDR1 is LGHNA and CDR2 is YNFKEQ. In nucleotides, the CDR3 is TGTGCCAGCAGCCAGGAAGCGGGGGTCCCCTACGAGCAGTACTTC. Its protein is CASSQEAGVPYEQYF.

This chain uses TRBV6-5 with TRBJ1-5; TRBD1 matches 8 bases. Germline-derived CDR1 and CDR2 are MNHEY and SVGAGI. Trimming cost V 4 bases and J 6 bases; bases outside gene matches: 5. The CDR3 totals 14 residues. DNA for the CDR3: TGTGCCAGCAGTTTGGACAGGGTGACTCAGCCCCAGCATTTT. Translation gives CASSLDRVTQPQHF.

This clone appeared a few times. This chain links TRBV18 with TRBJ1-3, with unresolved D. Trimming pared 3 bases from V and 7 bases from J, leaving 10 bases between. CDR3 length equals 13 residues. Germline CDR1 KGHSH, CDR2 LQKENI. The CDR3 is CASSPDTTNTIYF. The CDR3 bases are TGTGCCAGCTCACCCGACACCACTAACACCATATATTTT.

The chain links TRBV9 to TRBJ2-1; 12 nucleotides line up with TRBD2. Per the germline V gene, CDR1 is SGDLS and CDR2 is YYNGEE. V lost 1 base and J lost 9; bases outside the gene matches: 5. The CDR3 has 15 amino acids. The CDR3 nucleotides are TGTGCCAGCAGCGTACTAGCGGGGGGGGCTGGTGAGCAGTTCTTC. It codes for CASSVLAGGAGEQFF.

V gene TRBV2 combines with J gene TRBJ2-2; D might be TRBD2 (5 bases). Germline assignment: CDR1 SNHLY and CDR2 FYNNEI. The CDR3 contains 13 residues. With 4 bases removed from V and 7 bases from J, the gap between germline ends came to 10 bases. CDR3 bases: TGTGCCAGCAGTGGAATAGCGATCGGGGAGCTGTTTTTT. Amino acids: CASSGIAIGELFF.

This chain uses TRBV4-3 with TRBJ1-1; no reliable D call. The V and J ends lost 1 base and 0 bases respectively, with 15 bases between them. Per the germline V gene, CDR1 is LGHNA and CDR2 is YSLEER. The CDR3 extends over 17 amino acids. The CDR3 DNA reads as TGCGCCAGCAGCCAAGCCCTCCAGCGGGGAATGAACACTGAAGCTTTCTTT. Its protein product is CASSQALQRGMNTEAFF.

This chain uses TRBV18 with TRBJ1-2; weak D call: TRBD1 (6 bases). Trimming took 2 bases from V and 8 from J, leaving 21 bases between them. The CDR3 length is 16 residues. Germline V lookup: CDR1 KGHSH, CDR2 LQKENI. CDR3 amino acids: CASSPGIGQTSRGYTF. The CDR3 DNA sequence: TGTGCCAGCTCACCAGGCATTGGACAGACGTCTAGGGGCTACACCTTC.

The chain employs TRBV3-1 (or the pseudogene TRBV3-2) and TRBJ1-2, with D possibly being TRBD1 (5 bases). The germline V and J ends were trimmed by 10 bases and 8 bases, with 29 bases remaining between them. CDR1 and CDR2 (germline): LGHDT, YNNKEL (reference sequence). The CDR3 is made up of 16 amino acids. Here the CDR3 reads CATLEGVGGTLDGYTF. CDR3 DNA sequence: TGTGCCACTCTAGAAGGTGTAGGAGGGACTCTTGACGGCTACACCTTC.

The rearrangement joins TRBV19 to TRBJ1-1, with 9 bases matching TRBD1. The CDR3 is 13 residues long. The germline gives CDR1 LNHDA, CDR2 SQIVND (reference sequence). Germline trimming cut 7 bases from V and 7 bases from J; bases unmatched to any gene: 7. CDR3 in amino acids: CASNKQGAGEAFF. CDR3 nucleotide sequence: TGTGCCAGTAACAAACAGGGGGCTGGTGAAGCTTTCTTT.

The rearrangement links TRBV5-4 to TRBJ1-1; TRBD1 is a possible D gene (5 bases). Deletions cut 4 bases from V and 4 bases from J, with 20 bases between. Germline V CDR1 and CDR2: SGHNT, YYREEE (reference sequence). This CDR3 has 16 amino acids. Written as DNA, the CDR3 is TGTGCCAGCAGCCCGGGGGGGTTGTCAGGGAGCACTGAAGCTTTCTTT. It specifies CASSPGGLSGSTEAFF.

The chain uses TRBV6-2 or TRBV6-3 and TRBJ2-7, with D unclear. Germline CDR1 MNHEY, CDR2 SVGEGT. The CDR3 totals 14 residues. Trimming left V 2 bases short and J 7 bases short, with 15 bases between. Here the CDR3 reads CASSYQTSYGEQYV. CDR3 nucleotides: TGTGCCAGCAGTTACCAGACCTCGTATGGGGAGCAGTACGTC.

This chain connects TRBV21-1 to TRBJ2-1; TRBD2 is taken as the D call from the table, unchecked against the DNA. TRBV21-1 is an annotated pseudogene. The CDR3 spans 17 residues. DNA of the CDR3: TGTGCCAGCAGCAAAGGGGGACTAGCGGGATCCTACAATGAGCAGTTCTTC. This translates into CASSKGGLAGSYNEQFF.

The chain uses TRBV6-5 and TRBJ2-7, with TRBD1 as a possible D gene (7 bases). V lost 6 bases to trimming and J lost 4 bases, with 13 bases between them. Germline CDR1 MNHEY, CDR2 SVGAGI. CDR3 length: 13 residues. The CDR3 region is CASRRGQSYEQYF. CDR3 nucleotides: TGTGCCAGCAGGCGGGGACAGTCTTACGAGCAGTACTTC.

This chain links TRBV12-3 or TRBV12-4 with TRBJ2-1; D is uncertain. This CDR3 spans 11 amino acids. Trimming cost V 5 bases and J 8 bases, with 7 bases left between them. The CDR3, as DNA: TGTGCCAGCAGTCCCTCGGATGAGCAGTTCTTC. Translating gives CASSPSDEQFF.

The rearrangement joins TRBV2 to TRBJ1-1, with TRBD1 as a possible D gene (6 bases). In germline, CDR1 is SNHLY, CDR2 FYNNEI. This CDR3 comprises 13 residues. The V end lost 5 bases, the J end lost 2 bases, and 9 bases lay between the germline ends. The CDR3, as DNA: TGTGCCAGCAGTCGGGACATCAACACTGAAGCTTTCTTT. Translation gives CASSRDINTEAFF.

The chain is built from TRBV5-1 and TRBJ1-5; D gene ambiguous. CDR3 length: 15 residues. Germline CDR1 SGHRS, CDR2 YFSETQ. Trimming pared 7 bases from V and 0 bases from J, leaving 14 bases between. In DNA, the CDR3 is TGCGCCAGCTCGCTAGAACCGGATAGCAATCAGCCCCAGCATTTT. This gives the protein CASSLEPDSNQPQHF.

The V gene is TRBV5-1, the J gene TRBJ1-1, with 9 bases aligning to TRBD1. The CDR3 consists of 13 residues. The V gene end was trimmed by 4 bases and the J gene end by 11 bases; junction bases not matched to a gene: 9. Germline loops: CDR1 SGHRS, CDR2 YFSETQ. CDR3 in DNA: TGCGCCAGCAGCACCCTCGGGGACAGGGACGCTTTCTTT. Translated, it gives CASSTLGDRDAFF. Full variable domain (rest looked up from reference TRBV5-1 and TRBJ1-1): KAGVTQTPRYLIKTRGQQVTLSCSPISGHRSVSWYQQTPGQGLQFLFEYFSETQRNKGNFPGRFSGRQFSNSRSEMNVSTLELGDSALYLCASSTLGDRDAFFGQGTRLTVV.